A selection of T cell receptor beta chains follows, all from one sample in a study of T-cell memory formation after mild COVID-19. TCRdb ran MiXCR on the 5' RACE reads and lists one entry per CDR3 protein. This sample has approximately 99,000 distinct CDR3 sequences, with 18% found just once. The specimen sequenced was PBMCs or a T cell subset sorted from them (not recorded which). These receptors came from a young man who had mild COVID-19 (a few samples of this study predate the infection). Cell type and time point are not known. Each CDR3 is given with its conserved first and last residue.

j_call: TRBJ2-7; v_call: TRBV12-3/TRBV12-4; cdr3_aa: CASSPFFGSFYEQYF
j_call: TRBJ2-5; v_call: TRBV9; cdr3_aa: CASSVGQETQYF
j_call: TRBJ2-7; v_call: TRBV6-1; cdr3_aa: CASSRDGDEQYF
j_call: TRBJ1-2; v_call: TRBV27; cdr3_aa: CASRPGTGFGGYTF
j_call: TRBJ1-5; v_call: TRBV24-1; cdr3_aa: CATSDRQGNNQPQHF
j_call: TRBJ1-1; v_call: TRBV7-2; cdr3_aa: CASSLTPGTGYEAFF
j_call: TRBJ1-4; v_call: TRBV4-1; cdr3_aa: CASRNTGKFEKLFF
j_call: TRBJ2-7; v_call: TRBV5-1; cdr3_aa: CASRSDHYEQYF
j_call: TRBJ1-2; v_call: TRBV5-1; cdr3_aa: CASRSGTVAGYTF
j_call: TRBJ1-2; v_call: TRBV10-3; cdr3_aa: CAIRATGGTTF
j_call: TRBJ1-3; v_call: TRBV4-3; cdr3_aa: CASSQDTAADGNTIYF
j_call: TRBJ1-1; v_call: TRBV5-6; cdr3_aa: CASSLYGEAFF
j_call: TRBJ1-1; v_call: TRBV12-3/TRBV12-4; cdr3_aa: CASSLAGVRTEAFF
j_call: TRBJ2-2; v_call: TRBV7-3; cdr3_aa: CASSQRGDTGELFF
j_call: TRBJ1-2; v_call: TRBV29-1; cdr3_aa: CSVEKDPTLF
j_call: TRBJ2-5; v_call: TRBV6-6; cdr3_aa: CASSWSRGANQETQYF
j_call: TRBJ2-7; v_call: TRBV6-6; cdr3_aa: CASTGLAGASYEQYF
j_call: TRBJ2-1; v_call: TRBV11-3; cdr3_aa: CASSLGVAGYNEQFF
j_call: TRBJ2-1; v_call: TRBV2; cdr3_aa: CATRPGDSYNEQFF
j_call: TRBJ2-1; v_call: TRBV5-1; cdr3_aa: CASSLAASSYNEQFF
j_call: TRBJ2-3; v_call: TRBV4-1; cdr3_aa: CASSQDSAQYF
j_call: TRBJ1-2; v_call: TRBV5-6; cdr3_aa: CASSSDRLYGYTF
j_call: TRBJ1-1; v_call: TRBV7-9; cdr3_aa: CASSRVVGTILWGTEAFF
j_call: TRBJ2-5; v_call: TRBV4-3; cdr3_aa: CASSQGLAGAQETQYF
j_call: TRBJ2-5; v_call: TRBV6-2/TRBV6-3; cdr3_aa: CASSRLPGLPGRETQYF
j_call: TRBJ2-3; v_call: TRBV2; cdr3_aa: CASRASWSTDTQYF
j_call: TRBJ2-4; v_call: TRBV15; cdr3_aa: CATATGDKNIQYF
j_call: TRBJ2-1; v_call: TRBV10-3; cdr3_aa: CAISESGGNYNEQFF
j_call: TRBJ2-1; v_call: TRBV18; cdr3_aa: CASSSRQGINEQFF
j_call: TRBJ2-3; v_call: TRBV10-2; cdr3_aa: CASSELEFTQYF
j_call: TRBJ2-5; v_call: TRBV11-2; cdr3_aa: CASSLGLEETQYF
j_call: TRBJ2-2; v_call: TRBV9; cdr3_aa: CASSVGGANSGELFF
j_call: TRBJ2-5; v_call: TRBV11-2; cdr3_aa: CASSLNGAQETQYF
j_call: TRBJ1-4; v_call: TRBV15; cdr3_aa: CATSRVGEEKLFF
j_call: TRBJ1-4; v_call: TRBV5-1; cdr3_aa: CASSLGGHGEKLFF
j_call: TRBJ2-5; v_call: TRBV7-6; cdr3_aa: CASSSRPRVETQYF
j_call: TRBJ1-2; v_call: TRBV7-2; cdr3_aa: CASSPDTLYGYTF
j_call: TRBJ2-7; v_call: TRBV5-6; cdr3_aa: CASSLGSGTYEQYF
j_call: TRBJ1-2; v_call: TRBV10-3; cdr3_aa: CAISESAGGAYGYTF
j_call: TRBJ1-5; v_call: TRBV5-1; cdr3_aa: CASSLDSGGQPQHF
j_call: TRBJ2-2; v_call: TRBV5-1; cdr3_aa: CASIKGEVRTNTGELFF
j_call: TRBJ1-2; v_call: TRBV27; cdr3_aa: CASSLAGRDGYTF
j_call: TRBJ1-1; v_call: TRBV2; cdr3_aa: CASSAQGSGTEAFF
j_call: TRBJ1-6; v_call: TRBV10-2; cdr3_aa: CASRPMDSPLHF
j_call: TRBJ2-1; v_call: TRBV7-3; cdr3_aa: CASSSARTGTNEQFF
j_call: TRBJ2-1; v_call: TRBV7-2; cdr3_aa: CASSAGSYNEQFF
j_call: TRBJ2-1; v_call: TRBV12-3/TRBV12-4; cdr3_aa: CASAPGRDEQFF
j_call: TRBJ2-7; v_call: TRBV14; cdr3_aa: CASSGPASGGAEQYF
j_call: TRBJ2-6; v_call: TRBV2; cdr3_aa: CASSEVKGTLGSSGANVLTF
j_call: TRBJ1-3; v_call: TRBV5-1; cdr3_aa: CASSLSRTGFSGNTIYF